Each of the 21 T cell receptor beta chains below was sequenced from the same sample in a study of tumor-infiltrating lymphocytes in localized non-small cell lung cancer. TCRdb's copy holds only in-frame clones and misses some; the assay was immunoSEQ multiplex PCR. The profile shows over 9,500 clones, around three fifths of them singletons. Material: lung tumor tissue. Every receptor here comes from a human donor with non-small cell lung cancer.

This clone is a singleton in its sample. This sequence joins TRBV2 and TRBJ2-7; 7 nucleotides align to TRBD2. CDR1 SNHLY and CDR2 FYNNEI come from the germline V gene. The CDR3 is made up of 14 amino acids. V dropped 6 bases and J dropped 3; count of bases not matched to a gene: 8. The CDR3 DNA reads as TGTGCCAGCAGGAGGCTAGCGGTACTCTACGAGCAGTACTTC. It codes for CASRRLAVLYEQYF. The complete variable domain, with remaining parts taken from reference TRBV2 and TRBJ2-7, reads EPEVTQTPSHQVTQMGQEVILRCVPISNHLYFYWYRQILGQKVEFLVSFYNNEISEKSEIFDDQFSVERPDGSNFTLKIRSTKLEDSAMYFCASRRLAVLYEQYFGPGTRLTVT.

The V and J genes are TRBV5-1 and TRBJ2-7; D uncertain. Per the germline V gene, CDR1 is SGHRS and CDR2 is YFSETQ. The CDR3 extends over 12 amino acids. Trimming took 3 bases from V and 8 from J, leaving 12 bases between them. This CDR3 reads CASSSDPGKQYF. For the CDR3, the DNA is TGCGCCAGCAGCTCTGACCCCGGCAAGCAGTACTTC.

This clone was seen only a few times. The chain carries TRBV27 and TRBJ2-7; the match to TRBD1 covers 8 bases. Germline CDR1 is MNHEY and CDR2 is SMNVEV (reference sequence). V shed 2 bases and J 0 bases; nucleotides not matched to a gene: 6. CDR3 size: 16 residues. CDR3 in amino acids: CASSLGTGGGSYEQYF. As DNA, the CDR3 is TGTGCCAGCAGTTTAGGGACAGGCGGCGGCTCCTACGAGCAGTACTTC.

The V and J genes are TRBV10-3 and TRBJ2-1, with D unclear. CDR1 and CDR2 (germline): ENHRY, SYGVKD. This CDR3 is 13 amino acids long. V dropped 0 bases and J dropped 7 bases, with 7 bases sitting between them. CDR3 DNA sequence: TGTGCCATCAGTGAGTCGCTTTTGAATGAGCAGTTCTTC. This sequence encodes CAISESLLNEQFF.

This clone has just a few counts. V gene TRBV5-1 combines with J gene TRBJ1-2; 9 bases line up with TRBD1. Germline loops: CDR1 SGHRS, CDR2 YFSETQ. This CDR3 is 13 amino acids long. J gave up 9 bases and V 3 bases, and 6 bases lay outside the gene matches. CDR3 in DNA: TGCGCCAGCAGCTCCGGGACAGGGTTGAGCTACACCTTC. It yields the protein CASSSGTGLSYTF.

V usage is TRBV4-2 and J usage is TRBJ2-7, with 10 bases lining up with TRBD2. Germline values: CDR1 LGHNA, CDR2 YNFKEQ. This CDR3 region has 16 residues. Losses at the gene ends were 0 bases for V and 6 bases for J; bases not matched to a gene: 8. For the CDR3, the DNA is TGTGCCAGCAGCCAAGATGGAGCGGGGGGGGCGAGCGAGCAGTACTTC. Translating it yields CASSQDGAGGASEQYF.

This chain joins TRBV6-6 and TRBJ2-3; D not resolved. Trimming cost V 0 bases and J 2 bases, with 12 bases left between them. CDR3 length: 16 amino acids. Per germline, CDR1 MNHNY and CDR2 SVGAGI (reference sequence). CDR3 nucleotide sequence: TGTGCCAGCAGTTACTCAGGTAGTTTCTCCACAGATACGCAGTATTTT. Protein: CASSYSGSFSTDTQYF.

This clone was seen a few times. This chain uses TRBV9 with TRBJ1-5, with TRBD1 matching 7 bases. Germline V CDR1 and CDR2: SGDLS, YYNGEE. This CDR3 has 15 amino acids. V was pared by 2 bases and J by 0 bases, with 2 bases of the junction left unmatched. CDR3 bases: TGTGCCAGCAGCGTGACAGGGAATAGCAATCAGCCCCAGCATTTT. Amino acid sequence: CASSVTGNSNQPQHF.

Only a few counts were recorded for this clone. This chain joins TRBV13 and TRBJ1-1; D is perhaps TRBD1 (6 bases). V was cut by 5 bases and J by 1 base, with 8 bases left in between. In germline, CDR1 is PRHDT, CDR2 FYEKMQ (reference sequence). CDR3 length: 13 residues. The CDR3 DNA reads as TGTGCCAGCAGCCAACAGGGGAACACTGAAGCTTTCTTT. The encoded protein is CASSQQGNTEAFF.

The chain uses TRBV5-1 and TRBJ1-1; D is uncertain. Germline lookup yields CDR1 SGHRS and CDR2 YFSETQ. V was trimmed by 4 bases and J by 4 bases, leaving 11 bases between them. The CDR3 has 13 amino acids. CDR3 in DNA: TGCGCCAGCAGCCAGGAAACGGGCACTGAAGCTTTCTTT. Amino acid sequence: CASSQETGTEAFF.

CDR3 protein: CAWSVEGAGEKLFF. CDR3 coding DNA: TGTGCCTGGAGTGTGGAGGGGGCAGGCGAAAAACTGTTTTTT. The V gene is TRBV30, the J gene TRBJ1-4; 7 bases align to TRBD1. Germline V gene sequence: CDR1 GTSNPN, CDR2 SVGIG (reference sequence). CDR3 length: 14 amino acids. Trimming cost V 0 bases and J 8 bases; bases outside gene matches: 6.

The genes are TRBV27 and TRBJ2-7, with 7 bases lining up with TRBD2. Germline values: CDR1 MNHEY, CDR2 SMNVEV (reference sequence). Unmatched junction bases numbered 8, after V lost 6 bases and J lost 0 bases. The CDR3 spans 15 residues. The CDR3 is CASSRSGTNSYEQYF. Written as DNA, the CDR3 is TGTGCCAGCAGCCGCTCCGGGACTAACTCCTACGAGCAGTACTTC.

The chain couples TRBV6-5 to TRBJ1-1; 8 nucleotides align to TRBD1. This CDR3 has 13 amino acids. The V and J ends lost 5 bases and 10 bases, in that order; junction bases with no gene match: 9. The V gene's germline CDR1 is MNHEY and CDR2 SVGAGI. The DNA for the CDR3 is TGTGCCAGCAGTGTCAAGACAGGGGTTTTAGCTTTCTTT. It specifies CASSVKTGVLAFF.

This rearrangement joins TRBV5-1 to TRBJ2-5; the D gene is possibly TRBD2 (5 bases). The CDR3 has 15 residues. CDR1 is SGHRS, CDR2 YFSETQ, per germline. Trimming cost V 4 bases and J 1 base, with 14 bases left between them. The CDR3 DNA sequence: TGCGCCAGCAGCCCTGGACGGGGTGCCCAAGAGACCCAGTACTTC. The encoded protein is CASSPGRGAQETQYF.

The chain uses TRBV7-9 and TRBJ2-7, with D tentatively TRBD1 or TRBD2 (6 bases each). V gave up 8 bases and J gave up 2 bases, with 13 bases separating them. The CDR3 length is 13 residues. CDR1 and CDR2 from the germline V gene are SEHNR and FQNEAQ (reference sequence). The CDR3 nucleotides are TGTGCCAGCGCAGATCGGGGGCCCTACGAGCAGTACTTC. Its protein is CASADRGPYEQYF.

The chain couples TRBV15 to TRBJ2-2; D unresolved. V shed 2 bases and J shed 1 base, with 8 bases lying between them. The CDR3 length is 15 residues. Per germline, CDR1 LNHNV and CDR2 YYDKDF (reference sequence). CDR3 DNA: TGTGCCACCAGCAGATACGACCTGAACACCGGGGAGCTGTTTTTT. It encodes CATSRYDLNTGELFF. Together with reference TRBV15 and TRBJ2-2, the CDR3 gives the full variable domain: DAMVIQNPRYQVTQFGKPVTLSCSQTLNHNVMYWYQQKSSQAPKLLFHYYDKDFNNEADTPDNFQSRRPNTSFCFLDIRSPGLGDTAMYLCATSRYDLNTGELFFGEGSRLTVL.

J is TRBJ1-4 and V is TRBV2; 9 nucleotides match TRBD1. The germline gives CDR1 SNHLY, CDR2 FYNNEI. This CDR3 contains 15 residues. Trimming took 4 bases from V and 8 from J; bases not matched to a gene: 8. The CDR3 DNA sequence: TGTGCCAGCAGTGGGTCGGGACAGGGAGGCGAAAAACTGTTTTTT. Translating gives CASSGSGQGGEKLFF.

This clone has a single count. This sequence joins TRBV5-4 and TRBJ2-1; possibly TRBD2 for D (5 bases). CDR3 length: 15 amino acids. Trimming removed 0 bases from V and 6 bases from J, with 13 bases in between. CDR1 and CDR2 from the germline V gene are SGHNT and YYREEE (reference sequence). As DNA, the CDR3 is TGTGCCAGCAGCTTGGTATCTCTAGCAGGCAATGAGCAGTTCTTC. This encodes CASSLVSLAGNEQFF. The whole variable domain, remainder taken from reference TRBV5-4 and TRBJ2-1, is ETGVTQSPTHLIKTRGQQVTLRCSSQSGHNTVSWYQQALGQGPQFIFQYYREEENGRGNFPPRFSGLQFPNYSSELNVNALELDDSALYLCASSLVSLAGNEQFFGPGTRLTVL.

The chain employs TRBV2 and TRBJ2-3; possible D gene TRBD1, 5 bases. Trimming took off 4 bases at V and 2 bases at J, with 16 bases between the two ends. Per the germline V gene, CDR1 is SNHLY and CDR2 is FYNNEI. The CDR3 is 16 residues long. The CDR3 is CASSAAPDSYTDTQYF. The CDR3 nucleotides read TGTGCCAGCAGTGCCGCCCCAGACAGCTACACAGATACGCAGTATTTT.

This rearrangement joins TRBV11-2 to TRBJ2-2, with D perhaps being TRBD1 or TRBD2 (5 bases each). CDR1 SGHAT and CDR2 FQNNGV come from the germline V gene. V was clipped by 1 base and J by 0 bases, with 12 bases between them. The CDR3 contains 17 residues. CDR3 amino acids: CASSLGTWEPNTGELFF. The DNA of the CDR3 is TGTGCCAGCAGCTTAGGGACATGGGAGCCGAACACCGGGGAGCTGTTTTTT.

The chain recombines TRBV13 with TRBJ2-3; weak D call: TRBD2 (5 bases). Trimming shortened V by 4 bases and J by 2 bases, and 13 bases separated the two germline ends. Germline V gene sequence: CDR1 PRHDT, CDR2 FYEKMQ (reference sequence). The CDR3 loop spans 15 amino acids. The CDR3 here is CASSSRRGFTDTQYF. For the CDR3, the DNA is TGTGCCAGCAGCTCCCGACGGGGATTCACAGATACGCAGTATTTT.